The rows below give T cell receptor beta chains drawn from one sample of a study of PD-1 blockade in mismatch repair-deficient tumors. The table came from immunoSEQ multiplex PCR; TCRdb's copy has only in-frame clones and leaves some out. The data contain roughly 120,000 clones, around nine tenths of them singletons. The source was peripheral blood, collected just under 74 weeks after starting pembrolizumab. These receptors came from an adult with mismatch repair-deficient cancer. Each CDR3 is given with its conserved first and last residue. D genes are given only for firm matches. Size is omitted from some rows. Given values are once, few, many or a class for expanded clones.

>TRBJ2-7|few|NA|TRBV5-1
CASSLELPGEQYF
TGCGCCAGCAGCTTGGAGTTACCGGGCGAGCAGTACTTC
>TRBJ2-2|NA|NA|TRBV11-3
CASSSENGRDLSDTGELFF
TGTGCCAGCAGCTCTGAAAACGGACGGGATTTGAGCGACACCGGGGAGCTGTTTTTT
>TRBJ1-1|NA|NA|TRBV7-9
CASSSVMNTEAFF
TGTGCCAGCAGCTCCGTAATGAACACTGAAGCTTTCTTT
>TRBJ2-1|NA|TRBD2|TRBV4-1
CASSQTSESSYNEQFF
TGCGCCAGCAGCCAAACTAGCGAGAGCTCCTACAATGAGCAGTTCTTC
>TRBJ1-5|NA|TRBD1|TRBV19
CASQGTGGYSNQPQHF
TGTGCCAGTCAGGGGACAGGGGGTTATAGCAATCAGCCCCAGCATTTT
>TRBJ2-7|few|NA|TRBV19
CASSGGGYEQYF
TGTGCCAGTAGTGGAGGGGGGTACGAGCAGTACTTC
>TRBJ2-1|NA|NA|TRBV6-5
CASSYDLGPNEQFF
TGTGCCAGCAGTTACGATCTGGGCCCCAATGAGCAGTTCTTC
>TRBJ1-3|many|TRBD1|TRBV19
CASGQGISGNTIYF
TGTGCCAGTGGACAGGGAATCTCTGGAAACACCATATATTTT
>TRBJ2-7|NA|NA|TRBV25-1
CASSDLGAYEQYF
TGTGCCAGCAGTGATTTGGGGGCCTACGAGCAGTACTTC
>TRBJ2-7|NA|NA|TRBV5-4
CASSSLDGYEQYF
TGTGCCAGCAGCTCCCTAGACGGCTACGAGCAGTACTTC
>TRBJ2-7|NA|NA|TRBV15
CATSREPAYEQYF
TGTGCCACCAGCAGAGAACCCGCCTACGAGCAGTACTTC
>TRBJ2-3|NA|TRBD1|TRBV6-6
CASSPDRGADTQYF
TGTGCCAGCAGCCCCGACAGGGGTGCAGATACGCAGTATTTT
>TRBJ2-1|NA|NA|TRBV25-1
CASSEYIRDLREQFF
TGTGCCAGCAGTGAATATATACGAGACCTTCGGGAGCAGTTCTTC
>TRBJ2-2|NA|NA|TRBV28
CASSPQRVNTGELFF
TGTGCCAGCAGCCCACAGCGGGTCAACACCGGGGAGCTGTTTTTT
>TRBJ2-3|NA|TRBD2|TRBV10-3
CAISESAQPGGGDTQYF
TGTGCCATCAGTGAGTCCGCCCAGCCGGGGGGAGGGGATACGCAGTATTTT
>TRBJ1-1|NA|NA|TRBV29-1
CSDGGKTEAFF
TGCAGCGATGGGGGCAAAACTGAAGCTTTCTTT
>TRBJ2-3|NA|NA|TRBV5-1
CASSSPDTQYF
TGCGCCAGCAGCTCGCCAGATACGCAGTATTTT
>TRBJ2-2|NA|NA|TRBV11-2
CASSQTVSNTGELFF
TGTGCCAGCAGTCAGACAGTTTCGAACACCGGGGAGCTGTTTTTT
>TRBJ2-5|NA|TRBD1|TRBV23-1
CASHQDRGPETQYF
TGCGCCAGCCACCAGGACAGGGGGCCGGAGACCCAGTACTTC
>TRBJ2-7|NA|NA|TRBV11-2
CASSLGPPYEQYF
TGTGCCAGCAGCTTAGGACCCCCCTACGAGCAGTACTTC
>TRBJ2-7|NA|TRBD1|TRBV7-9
CASSFTLGRGLSYEQYF
TGTGCCAGCAGCTTCACTCTGGGTAGGGGGCTTTCCTACGAGCAGTACTTC
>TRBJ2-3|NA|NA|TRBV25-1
CASSESGFDTQYF
TGTGCCAGTAGTGAATCGGGGTTCGATACGCAGTATTTT
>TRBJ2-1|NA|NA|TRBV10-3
CAISEATTSTYEQFF
TGTGCCATCAGTGAGGCTACAACTTCTACGTATGAGCAGTTCTTC
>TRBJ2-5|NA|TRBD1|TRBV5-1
CASSYGVAGGTQETQYF
TGCGCCAGCAGCTATGGGGTGGCAGGGGGTACCCAAGAGACCCAGTACTTC
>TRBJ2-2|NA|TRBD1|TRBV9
CASNLGQGAPGELFF
TGTGCCAGCAACCTAGGACAGGGGGCTCCCGGGGAGCTGTTTTTT
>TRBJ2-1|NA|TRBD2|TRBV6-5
CASTRGRALDEQFF
TGTGCCAGCACGAGAGGGAGGGCCTTGGATGAGCAGTTCTTC
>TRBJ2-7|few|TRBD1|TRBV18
CASSLKEDRSYEQYF
TGTGCCAGCTCACTAAAGGAGGACAGGTCCTACGAGCAGTACTTC
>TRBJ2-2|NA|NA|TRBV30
CAWSDSLNTGELFF
TGTGCCTGGAGCGATTCGCTAAACACCGGGGAGCTGTTTTTT
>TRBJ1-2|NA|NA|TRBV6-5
CASSPQQFNYGYTF
TGTGCCAGCAGCCCCCAGCAGTTCAACTATGGCTACACCTTC
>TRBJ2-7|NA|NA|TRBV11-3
CASTRTGMGVPRYEQYF
TGTGCCAGCACCAGAACGGGCATGGGAGTCCCCCGCTACGAGCAGTACTTC
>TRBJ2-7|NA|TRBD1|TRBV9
CASSVGTGEGYEQYF
TGTGCCAGCAGCGTAGGGACAGGGGAGGGGTACGAGCAGTACTTC
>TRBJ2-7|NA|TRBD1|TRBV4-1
CASSQPGQGYEQYF
TGCGCCAGCAGCCAACCGGGACAGGGCTACGAGCAGTACTTC
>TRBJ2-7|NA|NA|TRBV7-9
CASSPGSGYEQYF
TGTGCCAGCAGCCCTGGGAGTGGCTACGAGCAGTACTTC